This T cell receptor (beta chain) was found in a study of T-cell reconstitution after alpha-beta-depleted transplantation in children. Study-wide results and limits: Reportedly, roughly two months post-transplant, alpha-beta T cells arose from several hundred expanded graft clones.

Preparing the TCRbeta library involved the use of unique molecular identifiers. A single record per CDR3 protein comes from TCRdb applying MiXCR to the PCR reads. The sample carries about 830,000 distinct CDR3 sequences, about 16% recorded once. About this clonotype itself: Its antigen is not known.

There are 14 residues in the CDR3. V was pared by 2 bases and J by 3 bases, with 5 bases of the junction left unmatched. The germline CDR1 and CDR2 sequences are DFQATT and SNEGSKA (reference sequence). This clonotype was sampled from a male patient younger than 18 who had a stem cell transplant for acute lymphoblastic leukemia, so the T cells may come from the graft donor. The source material was PBMCs, mostly from graft donor cells, sampled 360 days after TCRalphabeta/CD19-depleted stem cell transplant. The chain carries TRBV20-1 and TRBJ2-7; the match to TRBD1 covers 9 bases. CDR3 loop: CSARPGTGYYEQYF. For the CDR3, the DNA is TGCAGTGCTAGACCCGGGACAGGGTACTACGAGCAGTACTTC.